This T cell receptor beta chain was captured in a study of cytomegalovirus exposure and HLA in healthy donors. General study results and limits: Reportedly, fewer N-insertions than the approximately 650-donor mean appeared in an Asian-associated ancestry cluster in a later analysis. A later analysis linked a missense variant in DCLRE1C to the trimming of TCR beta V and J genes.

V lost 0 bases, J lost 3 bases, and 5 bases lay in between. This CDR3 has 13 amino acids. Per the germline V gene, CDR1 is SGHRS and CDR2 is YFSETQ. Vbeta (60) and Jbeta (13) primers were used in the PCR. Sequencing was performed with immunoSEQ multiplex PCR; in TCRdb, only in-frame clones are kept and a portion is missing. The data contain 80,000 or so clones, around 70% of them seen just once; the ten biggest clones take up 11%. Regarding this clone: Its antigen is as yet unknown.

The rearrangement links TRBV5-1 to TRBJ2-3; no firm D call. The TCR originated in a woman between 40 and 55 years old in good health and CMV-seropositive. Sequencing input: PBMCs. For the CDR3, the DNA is TGCGCCAGCAGCTTGGGGCTTACAGATACGCAGTATTTT. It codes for CASSLGLTDTQYF.